Listed here are 10 T cell receptor beta chains from one sample, sequenced in a study of technical replicates of blood from a few donors. Repertoires were generated with immunoSEQ multiplex PCR, while TCRdb's copy carries only in-frame clones and drops some. The table shows about 81,000 clones, with roughly 77% occurring only once. Sample: PBMCs. The receptor set was obtained from a human donor in good health. Some clones in this sample may be carry-over from other donors' samples.

V gene TRBV4-3 combines with J gene TRBJ2-4; the match to TRBD2 covers 7 bases. The length of the CDR3 is 13 residues. V was pared by 5 bases and J by 6 bases, with 4 bases of the junction left unmatched. The V gene's germline CDR1 is LGHNA and CDR2 YSLEER. The DNA for the CDR3 is TGCGCCAGCAGCAAGAGCGGGGTAAACATTCAGTACTTC. Translation gives CASSKSGVNIQYF.

The rearrangement joins TRBV9 to TRBJ1-2; D is ambiguous. Germline V gene lookup returns CDR1 SGDLS and CDR2 YYNGEE. This CDR3 contains 15 residues. V lost 4 bases and J lost 5, with 18 bases in between. The CDR3 DNA sequence: TGTGCCAGCAGCCCCGATCTTGGAGGAAGATATGGCTACACCTTC. This codes for CASSPDLGGRYGYTF.

The J gene is TRBJ1-1, the V gene TRBV5-1, with 9 bases identical to TRBD1. CDR3 size: 15 residues. Germline CDR1 is SGHRS and CDR2 is YFSETQ. After removal of 4 bases from V and 5 bases from J, the junction contained 9 bases not matched to a gene. The CDR3 DNA sequence: TGCGCCAGCAGCGCAACAGGGGGCAGAGATACTGAAGCTTTCTTT. This codes for CASSATGGRDTEAFF.

This clone was picked up one time. The chain recombines TRBV5-1 with TRBJ2-1; 13 bases align to TRBD2. V dropped 5 bases and J dropped 9; count of bases not matched to a gene: 8. Germline V gives CDR1 SGHRS, CDR2 YFSETQ. This CDR3 has 15 amino acids. CDR3 protein: CASRRTSGREAEQFF. The CDR3 DNA reads TGCGCCAGCAGGCGTACTAGCGGGAGGGAGGCTGAGCAGTTCTTC.

This chain uses TRBV2 with TRBJ1-2; D is perhaps TRBD1 (5 bases). Germline V lookup: CDR1 SNHLY, CDR2 FYNNEI. CDR3 size: 14 residues. V dropped 4 bases and J dropped 8 bases, with 17 bases sitting between them. CDR3 residues: CASSVEWAGGGYTF. CDR3 nucleotides: TGTGCCAGCAGTGTGGAGTGGGCCGGGGGGGGCTACACCTTC.

V is TRBV9 and J is TRBJ2-1; a weak D match, TRBD2 (6 bases). This CDR3 comprises 14 residues. Trimming removed 0 bases at V and 7 bases at J, with 11 bases between. The germline gives CDR1 SGDLS, CDR2 YYNGEE. In nucleotides, the CDR3 is TGTGCCAGCAGCGTAGCGGGAGTTTGGAATGAGCAGTTCTTC. Amino acid sequence: CASSVAGVWNEQFF.

As DNA, the CDR3 is TGCGCCAGCAGCCAAGTCGACAACAATAATGAAAAACTGTTTTTT. Amino acids: CASSQVDNNNEKLFF. J is TRBJ1-4 and V is TRBV4-1; no definite D call. Germline assignment: CDR1 MGHRA and CDR2 YSYEKL. Trimming left V 1 base short and J 4 bases short, with 10 bases between. CDR3 size: 15 residues.

This sequence joins TRBV7-9 and TRBJ2-2, with 10 bases that match TRBD1. V shed 5 bases, J shed 3 bases, and the junction held 6 bases outside the gene matches. CDR3 length equals 16 residues. Germline V gene sequence: CDR1 SEHNR, CDR2 FQNEAQ (reference sequence). The CDR3 bases are TGTGCCAGCAGCCCAGACAGGGGGCGAGACACCGGGGAGCTGTTTTTT. It yields the protein CASSPDRGRDTGELFF.

V usage is TRBV7-9 and J usage is TRBJ2-3; 7 nucleotides align to TRBD1. With V trimmed by 4 bases and J by 2 bases, 6 bases remained unmatched. CDR1 is SEHNR and CDR2 is FQNEAQ in the germline V gene (reference sequence). CDR3 length: 15 residues. The CDR3 spells CASSSRTGTTDTQYF. The CDR3 DNA reads as TGTGCCAGCAGCTCGCGGACAGGAACCACAGATACGCAGTATTTT.

This rearrangement joins TRBV2 to TRBJ1-2; D gene uncertain. The CDR3 has 13 residues. Trimming shortened V by 2 bases and J by 3 bases, and 7 bases separated the two germline ends. Germline CDR1 reads SNHLY; CDR2 reads FYNNEI. CDR3 sequence: CASSEQAHYGYTF. In DNA form, the CDR3 reads TGTGCCAGCAGTGAACAGGCCCACTATGGCTACACCTTC.